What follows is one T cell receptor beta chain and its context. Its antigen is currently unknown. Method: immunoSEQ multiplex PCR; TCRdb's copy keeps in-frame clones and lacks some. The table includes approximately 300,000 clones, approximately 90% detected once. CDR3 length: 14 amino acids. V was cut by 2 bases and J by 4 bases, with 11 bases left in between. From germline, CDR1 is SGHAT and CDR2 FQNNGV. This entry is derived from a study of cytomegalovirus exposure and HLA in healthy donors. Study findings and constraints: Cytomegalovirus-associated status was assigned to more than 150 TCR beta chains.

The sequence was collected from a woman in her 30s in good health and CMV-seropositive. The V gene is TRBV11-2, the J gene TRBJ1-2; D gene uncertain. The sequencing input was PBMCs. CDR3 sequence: CASSLSGLSYGYTF. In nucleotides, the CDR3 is TGTGCCAGCAGCTTATCTGGCCTGTCCTATGGCTACACCTTC.